This entry lists 24 T cell receptor beta chains sequenced from one sample in a study of CD8 T cells in Susac syndrome. Reverse transcription used 0.5 to 1 ug RNA and random hexamers. TCRdb ran MiXCR on the immunoSEQ multiplex PCR reads and lists one entry per CDR3 protein. The table includes 75,000 to 80,000 distinct CDR3 sequences, roughly 95% detected once. Specimen: CD8+ T cells from PBMCs. Receptor source: a human donor with Susac syndrome.

The chain couples TRBV12-3 or TRBV12-4 to TRBJ2-7, with no clear D. Trimming took off 3 bases at V and 0 bases at J, with 6 bases between the two ends. The CDR3 contains 13 residues. CDR3 amino acids: CASSLDVSYEQYF. The CDR3 DNA is TGTGCCAGCAGTTTGGACGTCTCCTACGAGCAGTACTTC.

The V and J genes are TRBV7-2 and TRBJ2-5, with D perhaps TRBD2 (6 bases). The germline CDR1 and CDR2 sequences are SGHTA and FQGNSA. Trimming took off 2 bases at V and 7 bases at J, with 11 bases between the two ends. There are 13 residues in the CDR3. CDR3 loop: CASSLRDSGTQYF. CDR3 nucleotide sequence: TGTGCCAGCAGCTTACGGGACTCCGGGACCCAGTACTTC.

The chain couples TRBV10-3 to TRBJ2-7, with a weak D call TRBD1 (5 bases). Trimming stripped 6 bases from V and 0 bases from J, with 12 bases between. This CDR3 is 14 amino acids long. Germline CDR1 reads ENHRY; CDR2 reads SYGVKD. CDR3 amino acids: CAIRTVPHSYEQYF. In nucleotides, the CDR3 is TGTGCCATCAGGACAGTACCTCACTCCTACGAGCAGTACTTC.

DNA of the CDR3: TGTGCCAGCAGTTACACGGGACAGGTTAGCACAGATACGCAGTATTTT. Translating it yields CASSYTGQVSTDTQYF. V usage is TRBV6-5 and J usage is TRBJ2-3; 8 nucleotides match TRBD1. V shed 2 bases and J 0 bases; nucleotides not matched to a gene: 4. Germline V gene sequence: CDR1 MNHEY, CDR2 SVGAGI. CDR3 length: 16 amino acids.

V is TRBV12-3 or TRBV12-4 and J is TRBJ2-5, with TRBD2 identical over 9 bases. The J segment lost 4 bases and the V segment lost 2 bases, leaving 5 bases of the junction unmatched. This CDR3 has 15 amino acids. In DNA, the CDR3 is TGTGCCAGCAGTTTACAGCGGGGGGCGGTAGAGACCCAGTACTTC. It codes for CASSLQRGAVETQYF.

This rearrangement joins TRBV2 to TRBJ1-1; D is ambiguous. V lost 9 bases and J 1 base, leaving 6 bases between the germline ends. The CDR3 runs to 11 residues. Germline CDR1 is SNHLY and CDR2 is FYNNEI. The CDR3 protein is CASVRNTEAFF. CDR3 bases: TGTGCCAGTGTGAGGAACACTGAAGCTTTCTTT.

Written as DNA, the CDR3 is TGTGCCGGTCAAAGGGGTAACTCCTACGAGCAGTACTTC. Its protein is CAGQRGNSYEQYF. The genes are TRBV5-4 and TRBJ2-7; tentative D call: TRBD1 (5 bases). The CDR3 loop spans 13 amino acids. V lost 10 bases and J lost 0, with 14 bases in between. CDR1 is SGHNT and CDR2 is YYREEE in the germline V gene (reference sequence).

CDR3 nucleotide sequence: TGTGCCAGCAGCTTACTACAGGATGAGGTATCCGCTGAAGCTTTCTTT. Amino acids: CASSLLQDEVSAEAFF. V is TRBV7-6 and J is TRBJ1-1, with D perhaps matching TRBD1 (5 bases). CDR1 is SGHVS, CDR2 FNYEAQ, per germline. The V end was cut by 2 bases, the J end by 6 bases, with 19 bases between. The CDR3 extends over 16 amino acids.

The rearrangement uses TRBV19 and TRBJ2-1; the D is unclear. Trimming cost V 5 bases and J 7 bases, with 9 bases left between them. Germline V gives CDR1 LNHDA, CDR2 SQIVND (reference sequence). CDR3 length equals 12 residues. The DNA for the CDR3 is TGTGCCAGTAGTTCACGTGGAAATGAGCAGTTCTTC. Translated: CASSSRGNEQFF.

V is TRBV29-1 and J is TRBJ2-3; 8 bases match TRBD2. Unmatched junction bases numbered 5, after V lost 4 bases and J lost 2 bases. From germline, CDR1 is SQVTM and CDR2 ANQGSEA. The CDR3 runs to 14 residues. The CDR3 DNA is TGCAGCGTTGCCGGCGGGGGGAACACAGATACGCAGTATTTT. Protein product: CSVAGGGNTDTQYF.

The gene calls are TRBV28 and TRBJ2-2, with 10 positions matching TRBD1. The length of the CDR3 is 15 residues. V trimming: 7 bases; J trimming: 4 bases; junction bases outside the gene matches: 6. CDR1 is MDHEN, CDR2 SYDVKM, per germline. CDR3 nucleotides: TGTGCCAGCAATAAGGACAGGGGGAGCACCGGGGAGCTGTTTTTT. Translated: CASNKDRGSTGELFF.

The chain is built from TRBV19 and TRBJ2-7; TRBD1 or TRBD2 may be the D gene (5 bases each). Between the trimmed V and J ends, which lost 2 bases and 5 bases, there was a span of 16 bases. Germline V gene lookup returns CDR1 LNHDA and CDR2 SQIVND (reference sequence). This CDR3 region has 15 residues. CDR3 residues: CASSIPREGADEQYF. The CDR3 bases are TGTGCCAGTAGTATACCTCGGGAAGGGGCGGACGAGCAGTACTTC. The full variable domain, completed using reference TRBV19 and TRBJ2-7, is DGGITQSPKYLFRKEGQNVTLSCEQNLNHDAMYWYRQDPGQGLRLIYYSQIVNDFQKGDIAEGYSVSREKKESFPLTVTSAQKNPTAFYLCASSIPREGADEQYFGPGTRLTVT.

This clonotype was observed once. The chain employs TRBV12-5 and TRBJ1-6; D gene uncertain. The ends were cut back, 5 bases at V and 9 bases at J, with 11 bases in the middle. The CDR3 is 13 amino acids. Germline V lookup: CDR1 LGHNT, CDR2 FRNRAP. Written as DNA, the CDR3 is TGTGCTAGTGGTCCACAGCGGGGTTCACCCCTCCACTTT. As protein: CASGPQRGSPLHF. Combining the CDR3 with reference TRBV12-5 and TRBJ1-6 gives the whole variable domain DARVTQTPRHKVTEMGQEVTMRCQPILGHNTVFWYRQTMMQGLELLAYFRNRAPLDDSGMPKDRFSAEMPDATLATLKIQPSEPRDSAVYFCASGPQRGSPLHFGNGTRLTVT.

The chain couples TRBV10-3 to TRBJ2-3; no reliable D call. The length of the CDR3 is 14 residues. Germline CDR1 ENHRY, CDR2 SYGVKD. V shed 2 bases and J shed 5 bases, with 11 bases lying between them. The CDR3, as DNA: TGTGCCATCAGTGAGCCCTCCGCCATAGATACGCAGTATTTT. Translation gives CAISEPSAIDTQYF.

CDR3 amino acids: CASSPQGPMNTEAFF. The DNA for the CDR3 is TGTGCCAGCAGCCCGCAGGGGCCGATGAACACTGAAGCTTTCTTT. This chain connects TRBV7-6 to TRBJ1-1, with D possibly matching TRBD1 (6 bases). CDR1 and CDR2 (germline): SGHVS, FNYEAQ. This CDR3 contains 15 residues. Deletions cut 5 bases from V and 0 bases from J, with 13 bases between.

This rearrangement joins TRBV6-4 to TRBJ1-1; D uncertain. The CDR3 runs to 18 residues. Between the trimmed V and J ends, which lost 6 bases and 2 bases, there was a span of 25 bases. Germline V gives CDR1 MRHNA, CDR2 SNTAGT. This CDR3 is CASSGTLPPGRTNTEAFF. The CDR3 bases are TGTGCCAGCAGCGGTACCCTCCCGCCGGGGAGGACTAACACTGAAGCTTTCTTT.

The rearrangement uses TRBV18 and TRBJ1-2; no reliable D call. In germline, CDR1 is KGHSH, CDR2 LQKENI. CDR3 length: 15 residues. V was clipped by 0 bases and J by 5 bases, with 13 bases between them. CDR3 residues: CASSPPTEGDYGYTF. The CDR3 coding sequence is TGTGCCAGCTCACCACCGACTGAGGGCGATTATGGCTACACCTTC. Filled out from reference TRBV18 and TRBJ1-2, the complete variable domain reads NAGVMQNPRHLVRRRGQEARLRCSPMKGHSHVYWYRQLPEEGLKFMVYLQKENIIDESGMPKERFSAEFPKEGPSILRIQQVVRGDSAAYFCASSPPTEGDYGYTFGSGTRLTVV.

The V call is TRBV7-9, the J call TRBJ1-2; D not resolved. Germline CDR1 is SEHNR and CDR2 is FQNEAQ (reference sequence). Trimming shortened V by 8 bases and J by 5 bases, and 21 bases separated the two germline ends. CDR3 length equals 15 residues. CDR3 sequence: CASRESGGSSYGYTF. The CDR3 nucleotides are TGTGCCAGCCGCGAGTCTGGAGGGTCGTCGTATGGCTACACCTTC.

This clonotype appeared a single time. The chain uses TRBV6-5 and TRBJ2-2; D call uncertain. The CDR3 spans 14 residues. Deletions cut 4 bases from V and 1 base from J, with 7 bases between. Per germline, CDR1 MNHEY and CDR2 SVGAGI. The CDR3 here is CASSSGLNTGELFF. The CDR3 nucleotides are TGTGCCAGCAGTTCCGGCTTGAACACCGGGGAGCTGTTTTTT.

V usage is TRBV9 and J usage is TRBJ2-5; D is possibly TRBD2 (6 bases). The germline CDR1 and CDR2 sequences are SGDLS and YYNGEE. This CDR3 has 14 residues. V was clipped by 0 bases and J by 3 bases, with 9 bases between them. CDR3 sequence reads: CASSVAGEEETQYF. The CDR3 nucleotides are TGTGCCAGCAGCGTAGCGGGGGAGGAAGAGACCCAGTACTTC.

The rearrangement joins TRBV5-1 to TRBJ2-7; no reliable D call. Trimming left V 4 bases short and J 1 base short, with 15 bases between. This CDR3 is 15 amino acids long. Germline lookup yields CDR1 SGHRS and CDR2 YFSETQ. In DNA form, the CDR3 reads TGCGCCAGCAGCGCGGACGGGTTCGGGTCCTACGAGCAGTACTTC. Amino acid sequence: CASSADGFGSYEQYF.

The V call is TRBV5-6, the J call TRBJ1-5; D is ambiguous. The germline CDR1 and CDR2 sequences are SGHDT and YYEEEE. The V end was cut by 3 bases, the J end by 4 bases, with 14 bases between. This CDR3 is 15 amino acids long. CDR3 loop: CASSSGAGMNQPQHF. CDR3 in DNA: TGTGCCAGCAGCTCCGGTGCCGGGATGAATCAGCCCCAGCATTTT. Full variable domain (missing parts from reference TRBV5-6 and TRBJ1-5): DAGVTQSPTHLIKTRGQQVTLRCSPKSGHDTVSWYQQALGQGPQFIFQYYEEEERQRGNFPDRFSGHQFPNYSSELNVNALLLGDSALYLCASSSGAGMNQPQHFGDGTRLSIL.

V usage is TRBV5-1 and J usage is TRBJ1-1; maybe TRBD1 (6 bases). Trimming stripped 1 base from V and 3 bases from J, with 10 bases between. Germline CDR1 is SGHRS and CDR2 is YFSETQ. The CDR3 totals 14 residues. CDR3 protein: CASSLTQGYTEAFF. The CDR3 DNA reads as TGCGCCAGCAGCTTGACGCAGGGGTACACTGAAGCTTTCTTT.

This chain uses TRBV28 with TRBJ1-6; D not certain. The CDR3 is made up of 15 amino acids. Germline CDR1 MDHEN, CDR2 SYDVKM. Trimming cost V 6 bases and J 2 bases, with 11 bases left between them. The CDR3 protein is CASSLDLTYNSPLHF. In DNA form, the CDR3 reads TGTGCCAGCAGCCTGGACCTGACCTATAATTCACCCCTCCACTTT.